A selection of T cell receptor beta chains follows, all from one sample in a study of OX40 agonist ivuxolimab in advanced cancers. Some clones are missing from TCRdb's copy, which holds only in-frame ones; the method was immunoSEQ multiplex PCR. The sample yields tens of thousands of clones, around 86% seen once. The sequenced sample was CD4+ or CD8+ T cells sorted from blood, obtained in a trial of the OX40 agonist ivuxolimab. These receptors were obtained from an adult with an advanced solid tumor such as melanoma, head and neck, liver or kidney cancer. CDR3s leave out the opening cysteine and the closing phenylalanine or tryptophan. A row's size may be missing; if present it is once, few, many or a size class.

- | TRBJ2-3 | TRBV12-5 | ASGLGRSTDTQY
- | TRBJ1-3 | TRBV6-5 | ASSYSPQLSGNTIY
- | TRBJ2-7 | TRBV28 | ASNPGRSYEQY
- | TRBJ2-1 | TRBV30 | AWNLAGGLYNEQF
- | TRBJ1-4 | TRBV5-4 | ASSLGQGPNEKLF
- | TRBJ1-5 | TRBV14 | ASSQGVQQPQH
- | TRBJ2-7 | TRBV27 | AGSPGQGGYEQY
- | TRBJ2-1 | TRBV5-8 | ASMGRGGRGTNEQF
- | TRBJ2-3 | TRBV7-3 | ASSPQGQSTDTQY
- | TRBJ2-2 | TRBV10-3 | AIRWTENTGELF
- | TRBJ1-1 | TRBV18 | ASSPGRNTEAF
once | TRBJ2-1 | TRBV27 | ASSFFLAGGDNEQF
- | TRBJ2-7 | TRBV6-5 | ASSYSIQGRSYEQY
- | TRBJ2-3 | TRBV6-6 | ASSYSPDTQY
- | TRBJ1-4 | TRBV5-8 | ASSLAPGESTNEKLF
- | TRBJ2-7 | TRBV5-1 | ASSLVSYEQY
once | TRBJ2-3 | TRBV5-1 | ASSLAGTGGVDTQY
- | TRBJ1-1 | TRBV5-1 | ASSPGDLTNTEAF
- | TRBJ1-1 | TRBV18 | ASSPWIAGMNTEAF
- | TRBJ2-3 | TRBV27 | ASSLSLRPDTQY
once | TRBJ1-5 | TRBV28 | ASSSAGTASNQPQH
- | TRBJ2-7 | TRBV28 | ASSLPGQGLNEQY
- | TRBJ2-1 | TRBV10-3 | AISDGSSYNEQF
once | TRBJ2-3 | TRBV13 | ASRLAGADTQY
- | TRBJ2-7 | TRBV25-1 | ASRRNVGPYEQY
- | TRBJ2-5 | TRBV10-3 | AIKGQGQETQY
few | TRBJ2-7 | TRBV11-2 | ASSASTHLDEQY
- | TRBJ2-7 | TRBV6-5 | ASLGGAYEQY
- | TRBJ2-6 | TRBV11-2 | ASSLNGDGANVLT
few | TRBJ2-2 | TRBV7-3 | ASSSQGSGELF
few | TRBJ1-1 | TRBV29-1 | SVEVNTEAF
few | TRBJ2-5 | TRBV4-1 | ASSLYPPGQNQETQY
- | TRBJ2-5 | TRBV7-3 | ASSWTSSY
- | TRBJ2-5 | TRBV5-1 | ASSLLGEETQY
few | TRBJ2-2 | TRBV5-1 | ASSPGQGGITGELF
- | TRBJ2-3 | TRBV2 | ASSTQGLPTDTQY
- | TRBJ2-3 | TRBV5-1 | ATWYPDTQY
- | TRBJ1-6 | TRBV6-5 | ASSYSTEYNSPLH
- | TRBJ1-1 | TRBV10-1 | ASSEDRVNTEAF
- | TRBJ1-5 | TRBV28 | ASRSWTGSTQPQH
- | TRBJ2-6 | TRBV18 | ASSCFRHLQSRANVLT
- | TRBJ2-3 | TRBV5-1 | ASSFEREGTDTQY
- | TRBJ1-5 | TRBV2 | ASSEALGSQPQH